Described below is a single TCR beta chain sequence and its context. This clonotype was found a few times. Its antigen is not yet known. The sample holds no much larger clone one base away, and base qualities are not on file. Amplification of TCR beta CDR3 regions was carried out from RNA transcripts. The TCR CDR3 was subjected to a first round of RT-PCR using the HTBI primer set and the Qiagen OneStep RT-PCR kit. Libraries were constructed in a second round of multiplex PCR, after which size selection and purification were carried out. Libraries were sequenced paired-end with 100 bp reads on an Illumina HiSeq2000. In the source study's methods: SOAPnuke was used to process the raw data, throwing out any read that contained adapters or uncalled bases, had a mean Phred below 15, or lacked an exact constant-primer or identifier match. COPE v1.2.5 was used to merge the high-quality paired reads, and each unique nucleotide sequence was defined as a clonotype. MiTCR v1.1 was used to align the clonotypes against IMGT TRBV, TRBD and TRBJ reference segments. Only V-J combinations with frequency above 0.0001, covering 99% to 99.2% of repertoires, were analysed. The TCS score was defined as F50 (clonal expansion) divided by E x V (chaos), with BLOSUM62-based TCRdist calculated between CDR3 peptides within each V-J. Welch's t-statistics and random forest reduced just over 500 V-J features to about 13, which were used in a naive Bayes classifier (R e1071). TCRdb handled the public reads itself, with Q25 trimming in fastp and clone calling in MiXCR, and kept productive beta chains. CDR3 protein sequences are deduplicated, and each keeps its most common genes and DNA. The V and J calls reflect TCRdb's pipeline rather than the authors' work. The sample records approximately 710,000 distinct CDR3 sequences, 15% to 20% of which are singletons. The leading ten clones occupy roughly 16% of the sample.

This sample stems from a study of T cells in Graves' hyperthyroidism and ophthalmopathy (dated by TCRdb to the late 2010s). Background for the entire study: Peripheral blood was sampled at the time of initial diagnosis, prior to any treatment. Whether ophthalmopathy could be predicted prospectively was tested in an independent validation cohort made up of under 20 hyperthyroidism patients plus 17 patients who later progressed to ophthalmopathy. After sampling, hyperthyroidism patients received methimazole starting at 30 mg daily, and ophthalmopathy patients received high-dose intravenous methylprednisolone. For training and testing, the 100 or so patients in the discovery cohort were randomly divided in a 7:3 ratio. In roughly six Graves' hyperthyroidism patients, the study also compared T-cell repertoires from thyroid tissue with T-cell repertoires from blood. The paper describes TCR Vbeta CDR3 sequencing of 130 to 150 peripheral blood samples, made up of some 42 ophthalmopathy patients, 70 to 75 hyperthyroidism patients and about 17 progressor patients. A discovery cohort of about a hundred patients, about 40 with Graves' ophthalmopathy and under 60 with stable Graves' hyperthyroidism, was used to find distinguishing TCR V-J signatures.

Study-level results and caveats: Sample size was not statistically predetermined, and blinding of investigators to group allocation was not performed. In cross-validation, a model built on a 13 V-J signature told ophthalmopathy apart from stable hyperthyroidism with 85% to 90% sensitivity and roughly 82% specificity, and in testing the same model reached 80%/75%. Most expanded thyroid clonotypes (frequency above 0.001) were also detected in blood, a finding suggesting that blood repertoires may reflect thyroid immune responses. In validation, the model predicted progression to ophthalmopathy with approximately 70% sensitivity and approximately 74% specificity, a median of roughly seven months before onset.

Stable Graves' hyperthyroidism was defined as no progression to ophthalmopathy during 18 months of follow-up. Hyperthyroidism patients were newly diagnosed, had a disease duration of under 2 months, and were aged 18 to 65 years. Exclusion was applied to patients with uncontrolled infections, other autoimmune diseases, pregnancy or lactation. Diagnoses relied on clinical symptoms, serum thyroxine and TRAb, thyroid ultrasound and orbital computed tomography. PBMCs were isolated from approximately 10 ml of fresh peripheral blood by Ficoll-Paque density gradient centrifugation. Total RNA was extracted using Trizol reagent, and RNA quality was assessed on an Agilent 2100 Bioanalyzer. The sequence was collected from a man in his fifties or sixties with Graves' hyperthyroidism. Sample: blood.

The nucleotide sequence is TGTGCCAGTAGTATGTATGGTCAGCCCCAGCATTTT. It specifies CASSMYGQPQHF. The rearranged chain carries TRBV19 and TRBJ1-5; the D gene cannot be named for sure. Including the terminal cysteine and phenylalanine, the CDR3 comprises 12 residues. CDR3 DNA only is kept here, 36 bases in frame from base 1. CDR1 LNHDA and CDR2 SQIVND are derived from the germline V gene (reference sequence). V is pared back by 3 bases and J by 6 bases, with 6 bases lying between the germline termini. Reference TRBV19 and TRBJ1-5 genes cover what lies past the CDR3, so the full variable domain is DGGITQSPKYLFRKEGQNVTLSCEQNLNHDAMYWYRQDPGQGLRLIYYSQIVNDFQKGDIAEGYSVSREKKESFPLTVTSAQKNPTAFYLCASSMYGQPQHFGDGTRLSIL.